Shown below are 21 T cell receptor beta chains from a single sample sequenced in a study of blood T cell repertoires in COVID-19. TCRdb's table, derived via immunoSEQ multiplex PCR, lists solely in-frame clones and lacks some. The data contain 370,000 or so clones, around 84% of them singletons. The sample was peripheral blood. The origin of the receptors is a human donor with acute or convalescent COVID-19. The donor label of this sample is uncertain.

The chain links TRBV5-1 to TRBJ1-6; D is ambiguous. The CDR3 has 14 residues. Trimming shortened V by 4 bases and J by 7 bases, and 12 bases separated the two germline ends. CDR1 and CDR2 from the germline V gene are SGHRS and YFSETQ. CDR3 loop: CASSPGRPNSPLHF. The DNA for the CDR3 is TGCGCCAGCAGCCCCGGGAGGCCCAATTCACCCCTCCACTTT.

The chain employs TRBV27 and TRBJ1-1; perhaps TRBD1 as D (6 bases). There are 14 residues in the CDR3. Germline V gene sequence: CDR1 MNHEY, CDR2 SMNVEV (reference sequence). Trimming took 6 bases from V and 11 from J, leaving 22 bases between them. CDR3 DNA sequence: TGTGCCAGCAGCGCCAGGGAGCCATGGCAGGGGGCTTTCTTT. Amino acids: CASSAREPWQGAFF.

J is TRBJ1-1 and V is TRBV28; tentative D call: TRBD1 (5 bases). V was trimmed by 4 bases and J by 1 base, leaving 16 bases between them. Germline V gives CDR1 MDHEN, CDR2 SYDVKM. The CDR3 consists of 16 residues. Written as DNA, the CDR3 is TGTGCCAGCAGTTCGCCCCCAGGGCTGGGGAACACTGAAGCTTTCTTT. Its translation is CASSSPPGLGNTEAFF.

This sequence joins TRBV29-1 and TRBJ1-2; perhaps TRBD1 as D (5 bases). CDR1 is SQVTM and CDR2 is ANQGSEA in the germline V gene. Trimming removed 4 bases from V and 4 bases from J, with 10 bases in between. The CDR3 has 12 residues. CDR3 region: CSVGSGIYGYTF. The DNA for the CDR3 is TGCAGCGTTGGATCAGGGATCTATGGCTACACCTTC.

The CDR3 DNA follows: TGTGCCAGCAGCTTCTCCGGGAGGCTGGATACGCAGTATTTT. Its translation: CASSFSGRLDTQYF. This chain uses TRBV7-9 with TRBJ2-3; 7 bases are a match to TRBD2. This CDR3 region has 14 residues. Germline values: CDR1 SEHNR, CDR2 FQNEAQ (reference sequence). The trim removed 3 bases at V and 6 bases at J, leaving 6 bases unmatched.

This chain joins TRBV3-1 (or the pseudogene TRBV3-2) and TRBJ1-2; tentatively, D is TRBD1 (5 bases). Trimming took off 0 bases at V and 4 bases at J, with 12 bases between the two ends. This CDR3 is built from 15 residues. CDR1 is LGHDT, CDR2 YNNKEL, per germline (reference sequence). CDR3 region: CASSQDQRGSYGYTF. CDR3 DNA: TGTGCCAGCAGCCAAGATCAAAGGGGATCCTATGGCTACACCTTC.

This clone was observed a single time. The chain employs TRBV11-2 and TRBJ2-1; the D gene is possibly TRBD1 (6 bases). Looked up from germline, CDR1 is SGHAT and CDR2 is FQNNGV. Trimming removed 4 bases from V and 6 bases from J, with 16 bases in between. The CDR3 has 15 amino acids. CDR3 residues: CASSSDRSWINEQFF. CDR3 DNA sequence: TGTGCCAGCAGCTCCGACAGGTCCTGGATCAATGAGCAGTTCTTC.

The rearrangement uses TRBV6-5 and TRBJ1-1, with 7 positions matching TRBD1. J lost 5 bases, V lost 6 bases, and 9 bases had no gene match. There are 14 residues in the CDR3. Germline lookup yields CDR1 MNHEY and CDR2 SVGAGI. Written as DNA, the CDR3 is TGTGCCAGCAGAACGACAGGGCGGAGGACTGAAGCTTTCTTT. Translating it yields CASRTTGRRTEAFF.

The chain is built from TRBV29-1 and TRBJ1-1, with 7 bases aligning to TRBD1. The CDR3 totals 13 residues. With V trimmed by 7 bases and J by 1 base, 6 bases remained unmatched. Per germline, CDR1 SQVTM and CDR2 ANQGSEA. CDR3 bases: TGCAGCGCCAGACAGGGAGGGAACACTGAAGCTTTCTTT. This translates into CSARQGGNTEAFF.

The chain employs TRBV7-2 and TRBJ2-7; TRBD1 aligns across 10 bases. Germline-derived CDR1 and CDR2 are SGHTA and FQGNSA. The CDR3 length is 15 residues. The trim removed 5 bases at V and 2 bases at J, leaving 6 bases unmatched. CDR3 residues: CASSGGTGAPYEQYF. CDR3 in DNA: TGTGCCAGCAGCGGCGGGACAGGGGCCCCCTACGAGCAGTACTTC.

This chain uses TRBV28 with TRBJ1-2, with TRBD1 identical over 11 bases. Germline V gene lookup returns CDR1 MDHEN and CDR2 SYDVKM. Trimming at V came to 5 bases and at J to 2 bases, leaving 10 bases not matched to a gene. The CDR3 runs to 17 residues. The CDR3 spells CASSPSGQGVRNYGYTF. The CDR3 DNA is TGTGCCAGCAGTCCGTCGGGACAGGGGGTTAGGAACTATGGCTACACCTTC.

The chain carries TRBV5-1 and TRBJ2-1; a possible D gene is TRBD2 (7 bases). The CDR3 has 15 residues. Germline V gene lookup returns CDR1 SGHRS and CDR2 YFSETQ. Between the trimmed V and J ends, which lost 0 bases and 9 bases, there was a span of 16 bases. The CDR3 nucleotides are TGCGCCAGCAGCTTGGCGTTAGGCGGGGGCTTTGAGCAGTTCTTC. Translating it yields CASSLALGGGFEQFF.

J is TRBJ2-1 and V is TRBV5-1, with 7 bases identical to TRBD1. The CDR3 contains 18 residues. Germline-derived CDR1 and CDR2 are SGHRS and YFSETQ. Germline trimming cut 0 bases from V and 0 bases from J; bases unmatched to any gene: 9. CDR3 DNA sequence: TGCGCCAGCAGCTTGGGGGGCCTACAGGGGAGCTCCTACAATGAGCAGTTCTTC. This encodes CASSLGGLQGSSYNEQFF.

V gene TRBV6-5 combines with J gene TRBJ2-7, with D possibly matching TRBD1 (5 bases). CDR1 is MNHEY, CDR2 SVGAGI, per germline. Trimming stripped 0 bases from V and 6 bases from J, with 18 bases between. The CDR3 has 16 residues. The CDR3 protein is CASSYSSSGRVGEQYF. The CDR3 DNA follows: TGTGCCAGCAGTTACTCGAGTTCTGGCAGGGTCGGCGAGCAGTACTTC.

The chain links TRBV16 to TRBJ1-2, with D possibly TRBD1 on 6 matching bases. Germline lookup yields CDR1 KGHSY and CDR2 FQNENV. V gave up 2 bases and J gave up 0 bases, with 10 bases separating them. The CDR3 is 15 amino acids. CDR3: CASSQQGQTNYGYTF. The DNA for the CDR3 is TGTGCCAGCAGCCAACAAGGACAGACTAACTATGGCTACACCTTC. Full variable domain (rest looked up from reference TRBV16 and TRBJ1-2): GEEVAQTPKHLVRGEGQKAKLYCAPIKGHSYVFWYQQVLKNEFKFLISFQNENVFDETGMPKERFSAKCLPNSPCSLEIQATKLEDSAVYFCASSQQGQTNYGYTFGSGTRLTVV.

The chain couples TRBV5-1 to TRBJ1-1; 8 bases are a match to TRBD1. V trimming: 0 bases; J trimming: 0 bases; junction bases outside the gene matches: 4. This CDR3 spans 16 amino acids. CDR1 is SGHRS, CDR2 YFSETQ, per germline. The DNA for the CDR3 is TGCGCCAGCAGCTTGGGACAGGGGCGTATGAACACTGAAGCTTTCTTT. It is translated as CASSLGQGRMNTEAFF. The full variable domain, rest sourced from reference TRBV5-1 and TRBJ1-1, is KAGVTQTPRYLIKTRGQQVTLSCSPISGHRSVSWYQQTPGQGLQFLFEYFSETQRNKGNFPGRFSGRQFSNSRSEMNVSTLELGDSALYLCASSLGQGRMNTEAFFGQGTRLTVV.

This chain joins TRBV28 and TRBJ1-6, with TRBD1 matching over 8 bases. With V trimmed by 3 bases and J by 0 bases, 4 bases remained unmatched. The CDR3 has 17 amino acids. Germline V gives CDR1 MDHEN, CDR2 SYDVKM. The CDR3 DNA reads TGTGCCAGCAGTTTGCCGACAGGGGCCTCCTATAATTCACCCCTCCACTTT. This gives the protein CASSLPTGASYNSPLHF.

The genes are TRBV30 and TRBJ2-7, with 8 nucleotides matching TRBD2. V was pared by 7 bases and J by 4 bases, with 9 bases of the junction left unmatched. CDR1 is GTSNPN, CDR2 SVGIG, per germline (reference sequence). This CDR3 has 13 amino acids. The CDR3 nucleotides read TGTGCCTATAAACGGGAGGGCCGATACGAGCAGTACTTC. Translated: CAYKREGRYEQYF.

The V call is TRBV3-1 (or the pseudogene TRBV3-2), the J call TRBJ2-3; TRBD1 agrees at 8 bases. The trim removed 4 bases at V and 2 bases at J, leaving 11 bases unmatched. CDR1 LGHDT and CDR2 YNNKEL come from the germline V gene (reference sequence). The CDR3 sequence is 17 residues long. Here the CDR3 reads CASSRTGTGDNTDTQYF. CDR3 DNA: TGTGCCAGCAGCCGGACCGGGACAGGAGATAACACAGATACGCAGTATTTT.

On this clone: This same CDR3 is encoded by further DNA sequences in the sample. The V call is TRBV4-1, the J call TRBJ2-7; the D gene is possibly TRBD1 (6 bases). This CDR3 contains 17 residues. Germline assignment: CDR1 MGHRA and CDR2 YSYEKL. Trimming shortened V by 1 base and J by 6 bases, and 22 bases separated the two germline ends. CDR3 loop: CASSQAPTGSGMSEQYF. The CDR3 DNA follows: TGCGCCAGCAGCCAAGCCCCAACAGGGAGTGGAATGTCCGAGCAGTACTTC.

V and J are TRBV18 and TRBJ2-5; no definite D call. Germline V CDR1 and CDR2: KGHSH, LQKENI. The V end lost 3 bases, the J end lost 2 bases, and 4 bases lay between the germline ends. There are 12 residues in the CDR3. The CDR3 region is CASSPQQETQYF. The DNA of the CDR3 is TGTGCCAGCTCACCTCAACAAGAGACCCAGTACTTC.